This TCR beta chain derives from a study of CD8+ T cells in alopecia areata. About the study: Treated patients were given 5 to 10 mg oral tofacitinib twice daily. Affected scalp percentage gauged treated patients' severity.

Treatment described: oral pan-JAK inhibitor, 5-10 mg twice daily. This clone was detected once. Per the germline V gene, CDR1 is SGHTA and CDR2 is FQGNSA. J lost 4 bases, V lost 5 bases, and 6 bases had no gene match. The CDR3 extends over 16 amino acids. Sequencing templates came from extracted RNA that was reverse transcribed into cDNA. Method: immunoSEQ multiplex PCR; TCRdb's copy keeps in-frame clones and lacks some. This table holds 250,000 to 300,000 clones, about 62% found once. This clonotype was obtained from a human donor with alopecia areata. V is TRBV7-2 and J is TRBJ2-5; the match to TRBD2 covers 14 bases. Sequenced material: CD4+ T cells sorted from blood, taken at week 24, from a patient treated with tofacitinib. In DNA, the CDR3 is TGTGCCAGCAGCCTCCAGGGACTAGCGGGGGCAGAGACCCAGTACTTC. It translates to CASSLQGLAGAETQYF.